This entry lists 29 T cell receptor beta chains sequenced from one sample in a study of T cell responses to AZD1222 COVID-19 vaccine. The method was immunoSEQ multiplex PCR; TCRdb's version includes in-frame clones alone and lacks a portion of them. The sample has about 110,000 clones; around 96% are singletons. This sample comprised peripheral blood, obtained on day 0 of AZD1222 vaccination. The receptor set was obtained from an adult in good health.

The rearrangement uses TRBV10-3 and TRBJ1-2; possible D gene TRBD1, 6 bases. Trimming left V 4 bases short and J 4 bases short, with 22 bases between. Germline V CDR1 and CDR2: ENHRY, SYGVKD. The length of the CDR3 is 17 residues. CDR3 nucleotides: TGTGCCATCAGTGCCGCCGCCCCAGGGGCGGAGAGCTATGGCTACACCTTC. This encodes CAISAAAPGAESYGYTF.

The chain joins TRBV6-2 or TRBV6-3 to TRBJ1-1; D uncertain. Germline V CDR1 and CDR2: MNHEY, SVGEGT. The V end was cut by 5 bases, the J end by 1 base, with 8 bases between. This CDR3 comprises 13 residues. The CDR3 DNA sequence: TGTGCCAGCAGTCGGATTGAGAACACTGAAGCTTTCTTT. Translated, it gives CASSRIENTEAFF.

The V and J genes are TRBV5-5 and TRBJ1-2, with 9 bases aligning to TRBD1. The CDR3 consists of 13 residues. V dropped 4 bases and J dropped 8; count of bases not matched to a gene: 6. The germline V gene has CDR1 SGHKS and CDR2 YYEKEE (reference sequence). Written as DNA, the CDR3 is TGTGCCAGCAGCACTGGGACAGGGAGCGGCTACACCTTC. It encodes CASSTGTGSGYTF.

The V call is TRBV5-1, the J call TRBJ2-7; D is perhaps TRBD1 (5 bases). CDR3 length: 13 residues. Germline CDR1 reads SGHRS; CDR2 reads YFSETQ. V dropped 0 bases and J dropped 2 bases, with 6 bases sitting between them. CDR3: CASSLADTYEQYF. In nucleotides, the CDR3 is TGCGCCAGCAGCTTGGCGGACACCTACGAGCAGTACTTC.

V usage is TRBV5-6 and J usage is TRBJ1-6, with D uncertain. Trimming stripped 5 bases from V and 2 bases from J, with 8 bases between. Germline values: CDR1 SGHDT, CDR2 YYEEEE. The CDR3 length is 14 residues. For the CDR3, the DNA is TGTGCCAGCAGTGTAACCCCCTATAATTCACCCCTCCACTTT. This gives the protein CASSVTPYNSPLHF.

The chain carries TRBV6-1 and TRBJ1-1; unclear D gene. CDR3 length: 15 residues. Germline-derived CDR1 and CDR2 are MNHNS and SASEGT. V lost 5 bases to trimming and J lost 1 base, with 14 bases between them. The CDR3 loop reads CASSSPTAGNTEAFF. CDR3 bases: TGTGCCAGCAGTTCCCCTACAGCAGGGAACACTGAAGCTTTCTTT.

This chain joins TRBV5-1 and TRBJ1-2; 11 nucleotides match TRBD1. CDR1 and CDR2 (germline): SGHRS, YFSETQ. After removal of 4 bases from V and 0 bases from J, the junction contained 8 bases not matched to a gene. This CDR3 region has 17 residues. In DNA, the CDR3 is TGCGCCAGCAGCCAACCGGGACAGGGGGAAGCTAACTATGGCTACACCTTC. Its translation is CASSQPGQGEANYGYTF.

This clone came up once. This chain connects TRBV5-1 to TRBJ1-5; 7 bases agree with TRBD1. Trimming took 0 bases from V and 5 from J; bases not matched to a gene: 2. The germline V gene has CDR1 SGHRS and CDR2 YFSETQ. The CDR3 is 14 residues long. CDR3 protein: CASSLGGGDQPQHF. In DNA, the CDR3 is TGCGCCAGCAGCTTGGGAGGGGGCGATCAGCCCCAGCATTTT.

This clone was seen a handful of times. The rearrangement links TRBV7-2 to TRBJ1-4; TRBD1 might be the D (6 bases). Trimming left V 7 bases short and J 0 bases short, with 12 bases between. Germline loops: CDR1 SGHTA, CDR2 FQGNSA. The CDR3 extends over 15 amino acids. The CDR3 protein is CASKYTGSTNEKLFF. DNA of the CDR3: TGTGCCAGCAAATATACAGGGTCAACTAATGAAAAACTGTTTTTT.

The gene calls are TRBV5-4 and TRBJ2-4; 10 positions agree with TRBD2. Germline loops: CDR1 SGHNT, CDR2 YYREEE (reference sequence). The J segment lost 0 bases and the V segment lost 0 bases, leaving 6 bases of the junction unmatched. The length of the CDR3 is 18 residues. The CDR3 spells CASSLDLAGDIAKNIQYF. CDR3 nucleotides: TGTGCCAGCAGCTTGGATCTAGCGGGGGACATAGCCAAAAACATTCAGTACTTC.

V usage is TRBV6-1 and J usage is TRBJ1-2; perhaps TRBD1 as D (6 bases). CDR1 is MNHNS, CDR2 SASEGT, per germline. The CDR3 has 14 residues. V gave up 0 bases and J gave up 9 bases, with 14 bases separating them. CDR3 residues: CASSEAGRGSRYTF. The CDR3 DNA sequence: TGTGCCAGCAGTGAAGCGGGTAGGGGGAGCCGCTACACCTTC.

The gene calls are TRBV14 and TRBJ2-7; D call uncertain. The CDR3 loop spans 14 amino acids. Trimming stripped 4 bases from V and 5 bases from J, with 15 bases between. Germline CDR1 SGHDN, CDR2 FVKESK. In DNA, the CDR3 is TGTGCCAGCAGCCCTGACCCCTATGGTGACGAGCAGTACTTC. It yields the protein CASSPDPYGDEQYF.

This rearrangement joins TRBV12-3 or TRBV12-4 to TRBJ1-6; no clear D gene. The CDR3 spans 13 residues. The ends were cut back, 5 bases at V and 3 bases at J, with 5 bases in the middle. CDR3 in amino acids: CASSGNYNSPLHF. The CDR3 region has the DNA TGTGCCAGCAGTGGGAACTATAATTCACCCCTCCACTTT.

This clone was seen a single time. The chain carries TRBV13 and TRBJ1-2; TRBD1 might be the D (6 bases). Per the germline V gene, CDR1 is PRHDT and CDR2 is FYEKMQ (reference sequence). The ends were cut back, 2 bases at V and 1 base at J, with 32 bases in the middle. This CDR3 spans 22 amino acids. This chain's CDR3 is CASSLIVLDSRDKVGFNYGYTF. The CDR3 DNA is TGTGCCAGCAGCTTAATCGTATTAGACTCCCGGGACAAGGTCGGGTTTAACTATGGCTACACCTTC.

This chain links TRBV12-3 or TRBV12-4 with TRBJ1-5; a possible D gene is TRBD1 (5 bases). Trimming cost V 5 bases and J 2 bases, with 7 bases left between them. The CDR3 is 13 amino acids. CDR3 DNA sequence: TGTGCCAGCAGTAAACAGGGCAATCAGCCCCAGCATTTT. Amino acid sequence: CASSKQGNQPQHF.

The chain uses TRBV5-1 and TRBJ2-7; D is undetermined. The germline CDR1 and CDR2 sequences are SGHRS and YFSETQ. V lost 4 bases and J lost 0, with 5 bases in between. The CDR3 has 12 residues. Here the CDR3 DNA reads TGCGCCAGCAGCCCCAACTCCTACGAGCAGTACTTC. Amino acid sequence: CASSPNSYEQYF.

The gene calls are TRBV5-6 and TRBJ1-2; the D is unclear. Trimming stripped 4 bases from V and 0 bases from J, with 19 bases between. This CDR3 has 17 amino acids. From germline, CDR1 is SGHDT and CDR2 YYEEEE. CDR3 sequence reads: CASSTLRIRGANYGYTF. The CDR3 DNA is TGTGCCAGCAGCACCCTAAGGATCCGGGGAGCTAACTATGGCTACACCTTC.

DNA of the CDR3: TGTGCCAGTAGTATGTTACGACAGGGCCAAGAGACCCAGTACTTC. This codes for CASSMLRQGQETQYF. V usage is TRBV19 and J usage is TRBJ2-5, with TRBD1 identical over 7 bases. Germline lookup yields CDR1 LNHDA and CDR2 SQIVND (reference sequence). Unmatched junction bases numbered 5, after V lost 3 bases and J lost 1 base. The CDR3 has 15 residues.

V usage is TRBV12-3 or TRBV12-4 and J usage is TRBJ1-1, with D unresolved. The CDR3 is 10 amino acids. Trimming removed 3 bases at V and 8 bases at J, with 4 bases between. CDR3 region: CASSFAEAFF. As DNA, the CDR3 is TGTGCCAGCAGTTTCGCCGAAGCTTTCTTT.

CDR3 region: CASGNTGELFF. Written as DNA, the CDR3 is TGTGCCAGCGGGAACACCGGGGAGCTGTTTTTT. V usage is TRBV9 and J usage is TRBJ2-2; D gene ambiguous. This CDR3 has 11 amino acids. V lost 7 bases and J 1 base, leaving 2 bases between the germline ends. Germline values: CDR1 SGDLS, CDR2 YYNGEE.

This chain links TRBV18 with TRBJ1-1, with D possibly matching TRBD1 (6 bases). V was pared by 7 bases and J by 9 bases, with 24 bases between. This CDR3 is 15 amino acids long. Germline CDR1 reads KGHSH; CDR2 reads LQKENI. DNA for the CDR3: TGTGCCAGCTTATCGAAAATCCAGGGGTCTAAGCAAGCTTTCTTT. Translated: CASLSKIQGSKQAFF. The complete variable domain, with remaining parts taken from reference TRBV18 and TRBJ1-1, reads NAGVMQNPRHLVRRRGQEARLRCSPMKGHSHVYWYRQLPEEGLKFMVYLQKENIIDESGMPKERFSAEFPKEGPSILRIQQVVRGDSAAYFCASLSKIQGSKQAFFGQGTRLTVV.

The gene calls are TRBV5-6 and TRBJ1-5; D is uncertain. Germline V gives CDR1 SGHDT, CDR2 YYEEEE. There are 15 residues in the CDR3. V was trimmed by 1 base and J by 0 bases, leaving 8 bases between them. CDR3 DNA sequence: TGTGCCAGCAGCTTGCAACCTTATAGCAATCAGCCCCAGCATTTT. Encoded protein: CASSLQPYSNQPQHF.

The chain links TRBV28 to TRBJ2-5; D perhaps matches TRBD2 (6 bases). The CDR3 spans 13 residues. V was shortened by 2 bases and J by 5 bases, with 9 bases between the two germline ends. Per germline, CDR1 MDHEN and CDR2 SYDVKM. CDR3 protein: CASSLAGTETQYF. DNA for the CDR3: TGTGCCAGCAGTTTAGCGGGGACCGAGACCCAGTACTTC.

In DNA form, the CDR3 reads TGCAGTGCTAGTTCTGTAGCGGGAGGACCTTACAATGAGCAGTTCTTC. It yields the protein CSASSVAGGPYNEQFF. This chain connects TRBV20-1 to TRBJ2-1; 10 bases line up with TRBD2. Germline trimming cut 3 bases from V and 4 bases from J; bases unmatched to any gene: 9. The CDR3 consists of 16 residues. Germline values: CDR1 DFQATT, CDR2 SNEGSKA (reference sequence).

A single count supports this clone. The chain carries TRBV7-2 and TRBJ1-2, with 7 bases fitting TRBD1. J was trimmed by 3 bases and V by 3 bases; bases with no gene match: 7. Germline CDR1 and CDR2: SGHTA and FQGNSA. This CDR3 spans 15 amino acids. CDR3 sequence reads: CASSFRGQQDYGYTF. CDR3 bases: TGTGCCAGCAGCTTTAGGGGGCAACAAGACTATGGCTACACCTTC.

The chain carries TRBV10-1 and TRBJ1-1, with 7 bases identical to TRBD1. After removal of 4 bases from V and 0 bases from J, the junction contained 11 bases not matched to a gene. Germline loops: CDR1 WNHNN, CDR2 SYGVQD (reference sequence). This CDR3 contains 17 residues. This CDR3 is CASSVSGVTGMNTEAFF. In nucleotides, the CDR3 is TGCGCCAGCAGTGTTTCGGGGGTGACAGGGATGAACACTGAAGCTTTCTTT.

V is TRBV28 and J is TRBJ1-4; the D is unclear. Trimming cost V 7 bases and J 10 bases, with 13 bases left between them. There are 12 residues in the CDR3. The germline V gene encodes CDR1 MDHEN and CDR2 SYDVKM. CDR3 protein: CASTKGAGKLFF. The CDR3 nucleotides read TGTGCCAGCACGAAGGGTGCCGGAAAACTGTTTTTT.

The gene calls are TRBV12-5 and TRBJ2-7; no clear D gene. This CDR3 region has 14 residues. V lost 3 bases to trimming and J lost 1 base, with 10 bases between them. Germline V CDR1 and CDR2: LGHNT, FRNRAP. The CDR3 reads CASGLGRISYEQYF. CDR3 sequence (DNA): TGTGCTAGTGGTTTAGGACGGATTTCCTACGAGCAGTACTTC. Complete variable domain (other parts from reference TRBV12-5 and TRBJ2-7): DARVTQTPRHKVTEMGQEVTMRCQPILGHNTVFWYRQTMMQGLELLAYFRNRAPLDDSGMPKDRFSAEMPDATLATLKIQPSEPRDSAVYFCASGLGRISYEQYFGPGTRLTVT.

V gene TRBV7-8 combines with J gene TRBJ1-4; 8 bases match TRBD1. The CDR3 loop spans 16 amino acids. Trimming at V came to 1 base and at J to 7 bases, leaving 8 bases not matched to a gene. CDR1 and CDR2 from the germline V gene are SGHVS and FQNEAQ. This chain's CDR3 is CASSLGQGMMSEKLFF. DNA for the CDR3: TGTGCCAGCAGCTTAGGACAGGGGATGATGAGTGAAAAACTGTTTTTT.